This record covers a single TCR beta chain. The target antigen is unknown. The V end lost 4 bases, the J end lost 2 bases, and 6 bases lay between the germline ends. This CDR3 contains 12 residues. This entry is derived from a study of blood T cells in healthy people across ages. Sample-barcoded 5' priming and a J-beta primer mix drove a second PCR of roughly 6 to 12 cycles. Each cDNA molecule carried a tag from a template-switch adaptor that contained 12 random nucleotides. TCRdb fed the 5' RACE reads into MiXCR, producing one record per CDR3 protein. The data contain more than 1 million distinct CDR3 sequences, over 35% of them singletons. Study-wide results and limits: Naive T cell percentage strongly correlated with TCR beta diversity. Both naive CD4+ cell counts and diversity were greater in long-lived donors than in aged donors.

The clonotype was recovered from a woman in her fifties or sixties in good health. The chain recombines TRBV12-3 or TRBV12-4 with TRBJ2-7; D call uncertain. What was sequenced was blood. The CDR3 loop reads CASSSVAYEQYF. For the CDR3, the DNA is TGTGCCAGCAGTTCGGTTGCCTACGAGCAGTACTTC.